This T cell receptor (beta chain) came from a study of cytomegalovirus exposure and HLA in healthy donors. General study points: Many donors carried some public TCRs, although rarity characterized most TCR sequences. Specificity of three CMV-associated chains for CMV antigens was verified in vitro. It was 164 TCR beta chains that were listed as cytomegalovirus-associated.

TCRdb keeps only in-frame clones here, not all; method: immunoSEQ multiplex PCR. The data show more than 60,000 clones, roughly 95% seen once. CDR1 and CDR2 from the germline V gene are MNHEY and SMNVEV (reference sequence). V gave up 5 bases and J gave up 6 bases, with 8 bases separating them. This CDR3 contains 12 residues. Details on this clone: Its matching antigen is unknown.

V is TRBV27 and J is TRBJ2-1; a possible D gene is TRBD1 (6 bases). The sequence derives from a woman aged 18-29 years in good health and CMV-seropositive. The specimen sequenced was PBMCs. The CDR3 DNA is TGTGCCAGCAGTACAGGGCCCAATGAGCAGTTCTTC. Its translation is CASSTGPNEQFF.